Given below is one T cell receptor (beta chain) in context. Its antigen specificity is not known. Qualities for individual bases were not recorded, and no much larger clone is one base off. This entry comes from a study of blood T cell repertoires in COVID-19 (dated by TCRdb to 2018 to 2021). General notes on the study: Samples covering the acute and convalescent phases of COVID-19 were provided by collaborators in the United States, Italy and Spain. The repertoires were released in a freely available public database meant as a resource for research on the immune response to SARS-CoV-2. HLA class I and class II types, where available, came from metadata supplied by the sample provider rather than from assay-based typing. The material from the prospective study consisted of cDNA or gDNA derived from T cells, B-cell-depleted T cells, or PBMCs. A de-identified subject ID, COVID-19 status, age in years and sex were almost always included in the sample metadata. The dataset comprised deeply sampled blood TCRbeta repertoires from subjects exposed to, actively infected with, or recovered from COVID-19. The samples were drawn from the first 160 participants of the ongoing ImmuneRACE study and from some 1,300 subjects provided by 6 global collaborators.

What the authors observed across the whole study: Clinical and demographic metadata were provided uncurated, with the amount varying by source and participant.

Collaborating institutions collected whole blood in K2EDTA tubes following their own protocols. Collaborator samples were shipped for TCRbeta analysis as frozen whole blood, isolated PBMCs, or DNA extracted from either sample type. TCRbeta CDR3 regions were amplified from genomic DNA using the immunoSEQ Assay, a bias-controlled multiplex PCR. The original pipeline was this. Within the assay, amplification of reference gene primers was used to estimate how many nucleated cells each sample contained. Sequence reads were collapsed and filtered to measure the absolute abundance of every unique TCRbeta CDR3 rearrangement. Productive Simpson clonality was computed per sample as the square root of Simpson's diversity index over productive rearrangements. This immuneACCESS table, as held by TCRdb, lists in-frame sequences with V and J called but not all clones. Of the missing ones, under half trace to an unresolved V gene in checked studies; the others have no known cause. From that table come the V and J calls and clone size; the DNA was used to work out D and trimming. The sample table holds roughly 250,000 clones, of which around four fifths were seen once. The ten largest make up around 3.6% of the sample.

Taken from cysteine to phenylalanine, the CDR3 has 15 residues. The retained sequence is limited to the CDR3, 45 bases, with the frame set at the first base. Looking up the germline V gene yields CDR1 SGHVS and CDR2 FNYEAQ. Trimming accounts for 4 bases at V and 3 bases at J, while the number of junction bases matched to no gene is 6. The sequence links TRBV7-6 to TRBJ2-1; 7 central nucleotides agree with TRBD2. The sequencing sample was made of peripheral blood. This TCR was sampled from a woman aged 40 to 50 with active or convalescent COVID-19. The CDR3 here reads CASSSTGGLYNEQFF. The nucleotides are TGTGCCAGCAGCTCCACGGGGGGTCTCTACAATGAGCAGTTCTTC.